Each of the 14 T cell receptor beta chains below was sequenced from the same sample in a study of shared clonotypes between healthy human individuals. Method: immunoSEQ multiplex PCR; TCRdb's copy keeps in-frame clones and lacks some. The table lists millions of clones, about 94% of them singletons. The naive CD8 subset, CD45RO-negative cells positively selected for CCR7, excluded terminally differentiated effector memory CD45RA+ cells. Sample: naive CD8+ T cells sorted from blood. The receptors stem from a man between 18 and 35 years old in good health.

The gene calls are TRBV6-5 and TRBJ1-2; D call uncertain. The CDR3 spans 14 residues. Trimming pared 4 bases from V and 1 base from J, leaving 10 bases between. CDR1 is MNHEY and CDR2 is SVGAGI in the germline V gene. CDR3 sequence: CASSWKGGNYGYTF. CDR3 DNA: TGTGCCAGCAGTTGGAAAGGCGGTAACTATGGCTACACCTTC.

The chain has TRBV7-8 and TRBJ1-2, with TRBD1 as a possible D gene (5 bases). Per the germline V gene, CDR1 is SGHVS and CDR2 is FQNEAQ. This CDR3 comprises 15 residues. Trimming removed 6 bases from V and 7 bases from J, with 21 bases in between. CDR3 bases: TGTGCCAGCAGTTTGAACAACCGGGACTCTGGTGGCTACACCTTC. It yields the protein CASSLNNRDSGGYTF. The whole variable domain, filled in from reference TRBV7-8 and TRBJ1-2, reads GAGVSQSPRYKVAKRGQDVALRCDPISGHVSLFWYQQALGQGPEFLTYFQNEAQLDKSGLPSDRFFAERPEGSVSTLKIQRTQQEDSAVYLCASSLNNRDSGGYTFGSGTRLTVV.

This sequence joins TRBV5-6 and TRBJ2-7; possibly TRBD2 for D (5 bases). The CDR3 length is 14 residues. V was clipped by 3 bases and J by 3 bases, with 13 bases between them. Germline V gives CDR1 SGHDT, CDR2 YYEEEE. CDR3 residues: CASSSSGSNYEQYF. CDR3 coding DNA: TGTGCCAGCAGCTCGAGCGGATCCAACTACGAGCAGTACTTC.

This chain connects TRBV11-1 to TRBJ2-7, with D tentatively TRBD1 (5 bases). V lost 1 base, J lost 2 bases, and 9 bases lay in between. Germline CDR1 reads SGHAT; CDR2 reads FQDESV (reference sequence). The CDR3 is 14 amino acids. CDR3: CASSLGTLTYEQYF. The CDR3 DNA is TGTGCCAGCAGCTTAGGGACACTCACCTACGAGCAGTACTTC.

This clone has a single count. The chain combines TRBV19 with TRBJ1-5, with D tentatively TRBD1 (5 bases). Germline CDR1 and CDR2: LNHDA and SQIVND (reference sequence). This CDR3 has 15 amino acids. Trimming cost V 1 base and J 9 bases, with 16 bases left between them. The CDR3 nucleotides read TGTGCCAGTAGTATAGGTCAGGGAGGGAAATGGCCCCAGCATTTT. Its protein is CASSIGQGGKWPQHF.

This clone was observed a single time. The chain combines TRBV13 with TRBJ2-7; no clear D gene. The germline V gene has CDR1 PRHDT and CDR2 FYEKMQ (reference sequence). The CDR3 length is 14 residues. The V gene lost 1 base and the J gene lost 3 bases, with 10 bases spanning the gap. DNA of the CDR3: TGTGCCAGCAGCTTAGAGGGCCAGAACTACGAGCAGTACTTC. This gives the protein CASSLEGQNYEQYF. The full variable domain, in which reference TRBV13 and TRBJ2-7 provide the parts outside the CDR3, is AAGVIQSPRHLIKEKRETATLKCYPIPRHDTVYWYQQGPGQDPQFLISFYEKMQSDKGSIPDRFSAQQFSDYHSELNMSSLELGDSALYFCASSLEGQNYEQYFGPGTRLTVT.

This chain uses TRBV6-1 with TRBJ1-1; D is ambiguous. This CDR3 is 15 amino acids long. Trimming shortened V by 3 bases and J by 1 base, and 12 bases separated the two germline ends. Germline CDR1 reads MNHNS; CDR2 reads SASEGT. As DNA, the CDR3 is TGTGCCAGCAGTGATACGGCAGCGACGAACACTGAAGCTTTCTTT. Translating it yields CASSDTAATNTEAFF.

In the case of this clone: Distinct nucleotide sequences in the sample also encode this CDR3. The gene calls are TRBV5-6 and TRBJ2-3; a weak D match, TRBD2 (6 bases). V lost 0 bases and J 4 bases, leaving 12 bases between the germline ends. This CDR3 has 15 amino acids. The germline gives CDR1 SGHDT, CDR2 YYEEEE. The CDR3 DNA reads TGTGCCAGCAGCTTGGGGGGCGGAGGGCCAGATACGCAGTATTTT. Translating gives CASSLGGGGPDTQYF.

In regard to this clone: The sample contains more than one DNA sequence encoding this CDR3. The chain links TRBV30 to TRBJ2-7, with D perhaps matching TRBD2 (6 bases). This CDR3 has 13 amino acids. V lost 2 bases and J lost 2, with 10 bases in between. In germline, CDR1 is GTSNPN, CDR2 SVGIG (reference sequence). CDR3 nucleotide sequence: TGTGCCTGGAGTTCTTCGGGGGCCTACGAGCAGTACTTC. Its translation: CAWSSSGAYEQYF.

DNA of the CDR3: TGCGCCAGCAGCCTCGGGACAGGGGGCCCCGCCTACGAGCAGTACTTC. Amino acid sequence: CASSLGTGGPAYEQYF. The chain combines TRBV4-1 with TRBJ2-7, with 12 positions matching TRBD1. V dropped 4 bases and J dropped 2; count of bases not matched to a gene: 6. The germline CDR1 and CDR2 sequences are MGHRA and YSYEKL. There are 16 residues in the CDR3.

This clone appeared a single time. J is TRBJ2-4 and V is TRBV4-3; 7 positions match TRBD1. V was pared by 0 bases and J by 7 bases, with 9 bases of the junction left unmatched. Germline V gene lookup returns CDR1 LGHNA and CDR2 YSLEER. This CDR3 region has 16 residues. This CDR3 is CASSQDRGGRANIQYF. In nucleotides, the CDR3 is TGCGCCAGCAGCCAAGATCGAGGGGGCCGGGCGAACATTCAGTACTTC.

The chain recombines TRBV6-5 with TRBJ1-1; D call uncertain. Trimming left V 2 bases short and J 4 bases short, with 11 bases between. This CDR3 comprises 14 residues. CDR1 is MNHEY, CDR2 SVGAGI, per germline. The CDR3 coding sequence is TGTGCCAGCAGTTACAAACACGAAAGCACTGAAGCTTTCTTT. Translation gives CASSYKHESTEAFF.

Written as DNA, the CDR3 is TGCGCCAGCAGCCAAGAGAGAGGCGACAGTTCACCCCTCCACTTT. Amino acids: CASSQERGDSSPLHF. This chain connects TRBV4-1 to TRBJ1-6; a weak D match, TRBD1 (5 bases). V was clipped by 0 bases and J by 9 bases, with 12 bases between them. The CDR3 consists of 15 residues. The germline V gene encodes CDR1 MGHRA and CDR2 YSYEKL.

As concerns this clone: Within the sample, other DNA sequences also encode this same CDR3. This sequence joins TRBV13 and TRBJ1-2; D not resolved. Looked up from germline, CDR1 is PRHDT and CDR2 is FYEKMQ (reference sequence). The CDR3 sequence is 14 residues long. Trimming shortened V by 1 base and J by 2 bases, and 8 bases separated the two germline ends. The CDR3 coding sequence is TGTGCCAGCAGCTTAGAAGGCAGCAACTATGGCTACACCTTC. Its translation is CASSLEGSNYGYTF.